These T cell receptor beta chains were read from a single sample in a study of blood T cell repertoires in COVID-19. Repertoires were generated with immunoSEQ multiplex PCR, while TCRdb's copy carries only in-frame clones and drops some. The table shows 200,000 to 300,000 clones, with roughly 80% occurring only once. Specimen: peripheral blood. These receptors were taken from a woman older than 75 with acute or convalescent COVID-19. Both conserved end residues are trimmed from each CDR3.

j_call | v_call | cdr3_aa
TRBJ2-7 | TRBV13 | ASSSAGYEQY
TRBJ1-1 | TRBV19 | ASTTTRGLNTEAF
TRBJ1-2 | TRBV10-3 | AISLNYGYT
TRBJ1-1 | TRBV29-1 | SVEINTGGVGPEAF
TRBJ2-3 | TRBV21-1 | ASSKWLAGRTRSTQY
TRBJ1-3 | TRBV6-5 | ASSYSQGITGNTIY
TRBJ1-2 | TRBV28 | ASSQIDSLRGYT
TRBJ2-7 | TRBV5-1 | ASSLSGYEQY
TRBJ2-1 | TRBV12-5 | ASGLDTSYNEQF
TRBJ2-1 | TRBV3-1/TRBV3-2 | ASSQSPFSYNEQF
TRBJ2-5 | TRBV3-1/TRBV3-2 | ASSDRGGARLETQY
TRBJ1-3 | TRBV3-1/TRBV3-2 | ASSQGPVLSGNTIY
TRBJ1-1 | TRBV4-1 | ASSRAGGAVNTEAF
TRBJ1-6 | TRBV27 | ASSFFAGYNSPLH
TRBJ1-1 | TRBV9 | ASSVVQANTEAF
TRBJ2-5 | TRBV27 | ASSFISGQGRETQY
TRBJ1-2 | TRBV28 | ASSFFLVGQRRNYGYT
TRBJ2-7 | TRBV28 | ASSLGHSYEQY
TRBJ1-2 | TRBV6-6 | ASTYSRDRDRHGSSYYGYT
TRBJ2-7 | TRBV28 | ASSQRTGSGEQY
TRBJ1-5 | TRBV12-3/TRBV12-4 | ASSRDFNQPQH
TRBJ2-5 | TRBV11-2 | ASSFRGSGQETQY
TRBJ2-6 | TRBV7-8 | ASSLAFTVRGNSGANVLT
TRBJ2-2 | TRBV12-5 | ASGLVPMDRVNTGELF
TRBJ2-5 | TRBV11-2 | ASSFKGTSLETQY
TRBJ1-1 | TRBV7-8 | ASSLRGLTEAF
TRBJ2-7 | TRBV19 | ASSIAGGFSYEQY